One sample yielded the 11 T cell receptor beta chains listed below, sequenced in a study of T cells after yellow fever vaccination. TCRdb reanalysed the 5' RACE reads using MiXCR and keeps one entry per CDR3 protein. In the table there are around 340,000 distinct CDR3 sequences, 8% to 10% of which are singletons. The sample here was PBMCs, taken on the day of the first yellow fever vaccination. These receptors were obtained from a man younger than 30 who received the YFV17D yellow fever vaccine.

This clonotype occurred a few times. The V call is TRBV5-1, the J call TRBJ2-5, with TRBD2 matching 7 bases. V shed 3 bases and J 5 bases; nucleotides not matched to a gene: 4. Germline CDR1 is SGHRS and CDR2 is YFSETQ. The CDR3 is 13 amino acids. The CDR3 here is CASSWSGAETQYF. The CDR3 bases are TGCGCCAGCAGCTGGAGCGGGGCTGAGACCCAGTACTTC.

The V and J genes are TRBV12-3 or TRBV12-4 and TRBJ1-1; weak D call: TRBD1 (6 bases). The CDR3 has 16 residues. Between the trimmed V and J ends, which lost 7 bases and 1 base, there was a span of 19 bases. The CDR3 sequence: CASTPLGGGPNTEAFF. The CDR3 coding sequence is TGTGCCAGCACACCCCTAGGGGGGGGCCCGAACACTGAAGCTTTCTTT.

This clonotype showed up many times. The V gene is TRBV11-2, the J gene TRBJ2-5; D might be TRBD1 or TRBD2, each matching 5 bases. V lost 1 base to trimming and J lost 4 bases, with 13 bases between them. From germline, CDR1 is SGHAT and CDR2 FQNNGV. This CDR3 spans 15 amino acids. CDR3 in DNA: TGTGCCAGCAGCTTAGGTTGGGACGGGGCAGAGACCCAGTACTTC. Encoded protein: CASSLGWDGAETQYF.

In its sample, this clonotype was seen a few times. The chain carries TRBV7-3 and TRBJ1-3; TRBD1 matches 7 bases. Unmatched junction bases numbered 13, after V lost 2 bases and J lost 0 bases. Germline V CDR1 and CDR2: SGHTA, FQGTGA. The CDR3 has 19 residues. This chain's CDR3 is CASSLVRSGGTSSGNTIYF. CDR3 coding DNA: TGTGCCAGCAGCTTAGTCCGCTCAGGGGGGACCAGCTCTGGAAACACCATATATTTT.

Remarks on this clonotype: The junction and the germline gene differ at one end; a read error may be behind it. This sequence joins TRBV12-3 or TRBV12-4 and TRBJ1-5, with a weak D call TRBD1 (6 bases). The length of the CDR3 is 15 residues. CDR3 protein: CASRLGAPSNQPQHF. The CDR3 region has the DNA TGTGCCAGCCGTTTGGGGGCGCCCAGCAATCAGCCCCAGCATTTT.

This clonotype showed up just a few times. The chain uses TRBV18 and TRBJ1-2; no definite D call. Trimming cost V 2 bases and J 6 bases, with 10 bases left between them. The CDR3 is made up of 13 amino acids. Per the germline V gene, CDR1 is KGHSH and CDR2 is LQKENI. The CDR3 DNA reads TGTGCCAGCTCACCAGCACAGATCGATGGCTACACCTTC. Its translation is CASSPAQIDGYTF.

This clonotype was counted between two and nine times. The genes are TRBV7-2 and TRBJ1-1; D is perhaps TRBD1 (5 bases). Trimming shortened V by 3 bases and J by 4 bases, and 9 bases separated the two germline ends. CDR1 is SGHTA and CDR2 is FQGNSA in the germline V gene. This CDR3 region has 13 residues. DNA of the CDR3: TGTGCCAGCAGCTTGAGACAGAGCACTGAAGCTTTCTTT. Residues: CASSLRQSTEAFF.

At least ten counts were recorded for this clonotype. The chain has TRBV7-9 and TRBJ1-2, with a possible D match to TRBD1 (6 bases). The germline V gene has CDR1 SEHNR and CDR2 FQNEAQ (reference sequence). The length of the CDR3 is 15 residues. V was clipped by 0 bases and J by 2 bases, with 10 bases between them. The CDR3 spells CASSLAADRNYGYTF. CDR3 DNA: TGTGCCAGCAGCTTAGCTGCGGACAGAAACTATGGCTACACCTTC.

This clonotype was counted between two and nine times. This sequence joins TRBV12-3 or TRBV12-4 and TRBJ2-1; TRBD2 matches 7 bases. The CDR3 sequence is 12 residues long. J gave up 12 bases and V 1 base, and 3 bases lay outside the gene matches. CDR3 bases: TGTGCCAGCAGTTTAGGGGGGGAGGGGCAGTTCTTC. It specifies CASSLGGEGQFF.

This chain joins TRBV6-1 and TRBJ2-1, with unresolved D. This CDR3 is 17 amino acids long. Germline lookup yields CDR1 MNHNS and CDR2 SASEGT. The germline V and J ends were trimmed by 6 bases and 8 bases, with 26 bases remaining between them. The CDR3 spells CASRPFLGPLIVDEQFF. The CDR3 region has the DNA TGTGCCAGCAGACCCTTCCTGGGCCCTCTGATCGTCGATGAGCAGTTCTTC.

This clonotype turned up a few times. This chain links TRBV10-3 with TRBJ2-2; possible D gene TRBD2, 6 bases. This CDR3 has 15 amino acids. Germline CDR1 is ENHRY and CDR2 is SYGVKD. V dropped 0 bases and J dropped 3 bases, with 8 bases sitting between them. CDR3 region: CAISESAGYTGELFF. The CDR3 coding sequence is TGTGCCATCAGTGAGTCGGCGGGGTACACCGGGGAGCTGTTTTTT.